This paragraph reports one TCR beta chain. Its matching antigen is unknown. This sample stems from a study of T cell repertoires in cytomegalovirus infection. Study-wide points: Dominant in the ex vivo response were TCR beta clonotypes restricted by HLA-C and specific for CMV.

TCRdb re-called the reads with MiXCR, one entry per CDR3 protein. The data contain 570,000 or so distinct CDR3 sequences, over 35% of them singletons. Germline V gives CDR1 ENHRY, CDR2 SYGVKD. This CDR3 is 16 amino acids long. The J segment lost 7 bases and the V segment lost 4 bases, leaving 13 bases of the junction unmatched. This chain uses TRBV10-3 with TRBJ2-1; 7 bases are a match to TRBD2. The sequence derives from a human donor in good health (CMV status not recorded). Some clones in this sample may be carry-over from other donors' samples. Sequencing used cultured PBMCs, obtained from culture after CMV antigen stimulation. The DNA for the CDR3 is TGTGCCATCAGTGGTAGGCGGGGAGGGCTTGGGAATGAGCAGTTCTTC. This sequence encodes CAISGRRGGLGNEQFF.